The entry that follows covers one TCR beta chain sequence. The sample belongs to a study of blood T cell repertoires in COVID-19. In the study overall: The analysed material was cDNA or gDNA that came from T cells, B-cell-depleted T cells, or PBMCs.

Original data processing: Estimated nucleated cell counts came from reference gene primer amplification. The protocol was immunoSEQ multiplex PCR, while the TCRdb copy is restricted to in-frame clones and leaves out a portion. From that table come the V and J calls and clone size; the DNA was used to work out D and trimming. The sample has some 110,000 clones, 81% seen once. The receptor was isolated from an older woman with acute or convalescent COVID-19. Sequenced sample: peripheral blood.

The CDR3 protein is CASSQGSNSGNTIYF. The CDR3 nucleotides are TGCGCCAGCAGCCAAGGGTCTAACTCTGGAAACACCATATATTTT. The chain couples TRBV4-3 to TRBJ1-3; D gene ambiguous. Trimming removed 1 base at V and 0 bases at J, with 7 bases between. Germline V gene sequence: CDR1 LGHNA, CDR2 YSLEER. This CDR3 is built from 15 residues.